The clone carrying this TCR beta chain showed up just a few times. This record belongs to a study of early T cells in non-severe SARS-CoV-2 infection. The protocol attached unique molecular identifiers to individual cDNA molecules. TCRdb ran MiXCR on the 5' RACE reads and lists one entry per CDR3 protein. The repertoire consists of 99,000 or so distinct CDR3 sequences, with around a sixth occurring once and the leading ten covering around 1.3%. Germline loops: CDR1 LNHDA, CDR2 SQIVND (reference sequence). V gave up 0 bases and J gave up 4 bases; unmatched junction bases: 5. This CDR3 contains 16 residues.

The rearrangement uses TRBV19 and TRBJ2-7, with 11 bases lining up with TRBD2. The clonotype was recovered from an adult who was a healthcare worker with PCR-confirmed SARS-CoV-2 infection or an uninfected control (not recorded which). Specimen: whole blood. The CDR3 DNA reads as TGTGCCAGTAGTATAGAAGGGACTAGCGGTGCTTACGAGCAGTACTTC. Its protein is CASSIEGTSGAYEQYF. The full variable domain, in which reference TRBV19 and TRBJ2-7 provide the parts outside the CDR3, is DGGITQSPKYLFRKEGQNVTLSCEQNLNHDAMYWYRQDPGQGLRLIYYSQIVNDFQKGDIAEGYSVSREKKESFPLTVTSAQKNPTAFYLCASSIEGTSGAYEQYFGPGTRLTVT.